These 18 T cell receptor beta chains originate from one sample sequenced in a study of tumor-infiltrating lymphocytes in primary liver carcinoma. Blood RNA was derived from unsorted whole blood, and germline DNA was extracted too. Starting material of about 450 ng total RNA yielded TCR beta cDNA via a constant-region primer. Three-round nested multiplex PCR performed with slightly modified ARM-PCR produced the TCR beta libraries. Investigators reported that the first two PCR rounds, at around 11 cycles each, used TRBV1-TRBV30 forward primers with a C-beta reverse primer. TCRdb redid the calling of the multiplex PCR reads with MiXCR, one entry per CDR3 protein. The sample contains fewer than 250,000 distinct CDR3 sequences, 65% of which appear only once. The specimen sequenced was peripheral blood. The receptor source for this set is a woman in her sixties with primary liver carcinoma and hepatitis B virus infection.

The rearrangement joins TRBV28 to TRBJ2-1; tentative D call: TRBD1 (6 bases). V lost 6 bases and J lost 7, with 19 bases in between. Germline-derived CDR1 and CDR2 are MDHEN and SYDVKM. The length of the CDR3 is 15 residues. In DNA form, the CDR3 reads TGTGCCAGCAGGCACCGGGACACGGGGCTGAATGAGCAGTTCTTC. It yields the protein CASRHRDTGLNEQFF.

This clonotype was picked up many times. CDR3 DNA: TGTGCCATCAGCGAGCCGGGACTAGCGGGAGGGCCATACAATGAGCAGTTCTTC. Translating it yields CAISEPGLAGGPYNEQFF. The rearrangement uses TRBV10-3 and TRBJ2-1; 16 bases match TRBD2. V was pared by 6 bases and J by 4 bases, with 9 bases of the junction left unmatched. Germline CDR1 reads ENHRY; CDR2 reads SYGVKD. The CDR3 runs 18 residues.

With regard to this clonotype: The junction departs from germline at one end; a sequencing error may be responsible. This chain joins TRBV11-2 and TRBJ1-4; a possible D gene is TRBD1 (6 bases). This CDR3 is 15 amino acids long. Germline V gene lookup returns CDR1 SGHAT and CDR2 FQNNGV. In DNA form, the CDR3 reads TGTGCTAGCAGATCGCAAGGGGGAGGTAATGAAAAACTGTTTTTC. Translated: CASRSQGGGNEKLFF. The full variable domain, its missing parts supplied by reference TRBV11-2 and TRBJ1-4, is EAGVAQSPRYKIIEKRQSVAFWCNPISGHATLYWYQQILGQGPKLLIQFQNNGVVDDSQLPKDRFSAERLKGVDSTLKIQPAKLEDSAVYLCASRSQGGGNEKLFFGSGTQLSVL.

Note on this clonotype: The limits of the CDR3 on the DNA are not certain, so only TCRdb's listed CDR3 is given. V gene TRBV29-1 combines with J gene TRBJ2-1; the DNA was not used to check the table's D call, TRBD1. CDR1 SQVTM and CDR2 ANQGSEA come from the germline V gene. 15 amino acids form the CDR3, both terminal residues included. CDR3 loop: CSVGGGAGSKDEQLF.

For this clonotype: The CDR3 ends on some other residue instead of the conserved phenylalanine or tryptophan, so this is likely a read error. The chain couples TRBV6-2 or TRBV6-3 to TRBJ2-7, with TRBD2 identical over 8 bases. The CDR3 is 16 amino acids. With 2 bases clipped from V and 1 base from J, the junction kept 7 bases outside the gene matches. Germline values: CDR1 MNHEY, CDR2 SVGEGT. CDR3 region: CASSYGGSGTSYEQYL. CDR3 DNA: TGTGCCAGCAGTTACGGTGGTAGCGGGACTTCCTACGAGCAGTACCTC.

Worth noting for this clonotype: As the CDR3 is not closed by the conserved phenylalanine or tryptophan, this likely results from a read error. This sequence joins TRBV11-2 and TRBJ2-1; tentatively, D is TRBD1 or TRBD2 (5 bases each). Germline CDR1 reads SGHAT; CDR2 reads FQNNGV. The CDR3 covers 16 residues. With 0 bases removed from V and 6 bases from J, the gap between germline ends came to 15 bases. CDR3 protein: CASSLDLTCGGNEQFL. The CDR3 nucleotides are TGTGCCAGCAGCTTAGATCTGACGTGTGGGGGCAATGAGCAGTTCTTG.

The CDR3 loop is CASSLGGSGSSYEQFF. CDR3 in DNA: TGTGCCAGCAGCTTAGGTGGTAGCGGGAGCTCTTATGAGCAGTTCTTC. The V gene is TRBV11-2, the J gene TRBJ2-1; TRBD2 matches at 9 bases. V gave up 1 base and J gave up 8 bases; unmatched junction bases: 9. Germline-derived CDR1 and CDR2 are SGHAT and FQNNGV. This CDR3 has 16 amino acids.

This clonotype was counted at least ten times. The chain employs TRBV7-9 and TRBJ2-7, with 11 nucleotides matching TRBD2. Germline-derived CDR1 and CDR2 are SEHNR and FQNEAQ (reference sequence). This CDR3 spans 16 amino acids. V trimming: 1 base; J trimming: 6 bases; junction bases outside the gene matches: 8. CDR3 DNA sequence: TGTGCCAGCAGCTTAGTGGGTGTGACTAGCGGGATCGAGCAGTACTTC. This gives the protein CASSLVGVTSGIEQYF. Together with reference TRBV7-9 and TRBJ2-7, the CDR3 gives the full variable domain: DTGVSQNPRHKITKRGQNVTFRCDPISEHNRLYWYRQTLGQGPEFLTYFQNEAQLEKSRLLSDRFSAERPKGSFSTLEIQRTEQGDSAMYLCASSLVGVTSGIEQYFGPGTRLTVT.

A remark on this clonotype: The junction and the germline gene differ at one end; a read error may be behind it. The chain joins TRBV12-3 or TRBV12-4 to TRBJ2-1; a possible D gene is TRBD2 (6 bases). CDR3 length: 14 residues. The chain's CDR3 is CVSAVTSGYNEQFF. The CDR3 bases are TGTGTCAGCGCTGTGACTAGTGGTTACAATGAGCAGTTCTTC.

CDR3 sequence reads: CASKGLAGDVYERYF. CDR3 sequence (DNA): TGTGCCAGCAAGGGACTAGCGGGAGACGTCTACGAACGGTACTTC. The chain links TRBV6-5 to TRBJ2-7; 14 bases match TRBD2. The CDR3 loop spans 15 amino acids. Germline V CDR1 and CDR2: MNHEY, SVGAGI. V trimming: 7 bases; J trimming: 12 bases; junction bases outside the gene matches: 14.

This clonotype has only a few counts. At one boundary the junction diverges from the germline segment, which might be a read error. The CDR3 sequence: CASGSEDYNEQFF. Here the CDR3 DNA reads TGTGCCAGCGGATCGGAGGACTACAATGAGCAGTTTTTC. The chain employs TRBV28 and TRBJ2-1; possible D gene TRBD2, 6 bases. The germline V gene encodes CDR1 MDHEN and CDR2 SYDVKM. This CDR3 is 13 amino acids long.

A note on this clonotype: Because the CDR3 is missing its conserved closing phenylalanine or tryptophan, this is likely a read error. The chain recombines TRBV7-8 with TRBJ2-1; 13 positions agree with TRBD2. The germline V gene encodes CDR1 SGHVS and CDR2 FQNEAQ. With V trimmed by 1 base and J by 10 bases, 7 bases remained unmatched. This CDR3 has 16 residues. CDR3 region: CASSLGRPGLAGEQFL. CDR3 nucleotides: TGTGCCAGCAGCTTAGGTAGACCGGGACTAGCGGGAGAGCAGTTCCTC.

The chain links TRBV29-1 to TRBJ2-1; a possible D gene is TRBD2 (6 bases). Germline V gene sequence: CDR1 SQVTM, CDR2 ANQGSEA. Between the trimmed V and J ends, which lost 4 bases and 8 bases, there was a span of 21 bases. The CDR3 is 15 residues long. The CDR3 DNA follows: TGCAGCGTTGGGGGCGGGGTAGGAAGTAAAGATGAGCAGTTCTTC. Translation gives CSVGGGVGSKDEQFF.

Notes on this clonotype: Germline and junction disagree at one end, which may indicate a read error. CDR3 DNA sequence: TGTGCCAGCAAGTATACCGACGAGCTGTACTTC. Translation gives CASKYTDELYF. This chain uses TRBV11-3 with TRBJ2-7; D call uncertain. This CDR3 has 11 amino acids. Per the germline V gene, CDR1 is SGHNT and CDR2 is YENEEA.

On this clonotype: Since a much larger clone is just one base distant, this may be a read error. The chain recombines TRBV5-6 with TRBJ2-3, with a weak D call TRBD1 (5 bases). The germline V gene encodes CDR1 SGHDT and CDR2 YYEEEE. The V and J ends lost 0 bases and 2 bases respectively, with 10 bases between them. The CDR3 contains 15 residues. The CDR3 nucleotides read TGTGCCAGCAGCTTGGGGAGACAGTACACAGATACGCAGTATTTT. Its translation is CASSLGRQYTDTQYF.

V and J are TRBV5-1 and TRBJ2-2; D might be TRBD2 (5 bases). Trimming stripped 7 bases from V and 2 bases from J, with 12 bases between. Germline assignment: CDR1 SGHRS and CDR2 YFSETQ. This CDR3 spans 14 amino acids. The CDR3 nucleotides read TGCGCCAGCCTCGCGGGTGCCAACACCGGGGAGCTGTTTTTT. It codes for CASLAGANTGELFF.

A remark on this clonotype: This could be a read error, since a much larger clone is one nucleotide away. The rearrangement links TRBV29-1 to TRBJ2-3; D not resolved. Judging by the DNA end, TRBJ1-5 fits better; the J call may be wrong. Germline-derived CDR1 and CDR2 are SQVTM and ANQGSEA. The CDR3 length is 14 residues. This chain's CDR3 is CSVKDYGYTDTQHF. The CDR3 coding sequence is TGCAGCGTTAAAGACTACGGGTACACAGATACGCAGCATTTT.

With regard to this clonotype: Given a much more abundant clone one base away, this may be a read error. The chain has TRBV7-8 and TRBJ2-1; no reliable D call. The V end was cut by 5 bases, the J end by 6 bases, with 20 bases between. Per germline, CDR1 SGHVS and CDR2 FQNEAQ. This CDR3 has 16 residues. In nucleotides, the CDR3 is TGTGCCAGCAGCAACATGGTCCCTATGGTAGCCAATGAGCAGTTCTTC. This encodes CASSNMVPMVANEQFF.